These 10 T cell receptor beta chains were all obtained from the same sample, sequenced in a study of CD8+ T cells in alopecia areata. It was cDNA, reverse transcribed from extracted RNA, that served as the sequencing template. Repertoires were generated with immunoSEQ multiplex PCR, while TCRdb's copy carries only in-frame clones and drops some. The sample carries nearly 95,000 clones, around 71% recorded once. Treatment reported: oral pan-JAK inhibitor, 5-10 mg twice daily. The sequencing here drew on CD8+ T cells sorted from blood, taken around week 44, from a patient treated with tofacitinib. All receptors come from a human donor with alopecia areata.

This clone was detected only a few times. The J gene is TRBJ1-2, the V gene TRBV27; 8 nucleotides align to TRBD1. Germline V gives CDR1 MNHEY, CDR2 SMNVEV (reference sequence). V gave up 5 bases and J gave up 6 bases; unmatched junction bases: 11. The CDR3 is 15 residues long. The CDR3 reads CASSPNLDRADGYTF. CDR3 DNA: TGTGCCAGCAGTCCAAACCTGGACAGGGCTGATGGCTACACCTTC.

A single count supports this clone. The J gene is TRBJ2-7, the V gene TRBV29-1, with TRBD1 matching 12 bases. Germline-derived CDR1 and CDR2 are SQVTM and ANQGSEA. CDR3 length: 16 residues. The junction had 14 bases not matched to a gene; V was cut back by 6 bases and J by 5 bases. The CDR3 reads CSVFTGTGGVVDEQYF. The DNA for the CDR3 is TGCAGCGTATTCACCGGGACAGGGGGCGTTGTGGACGAGCAGTACTTC.

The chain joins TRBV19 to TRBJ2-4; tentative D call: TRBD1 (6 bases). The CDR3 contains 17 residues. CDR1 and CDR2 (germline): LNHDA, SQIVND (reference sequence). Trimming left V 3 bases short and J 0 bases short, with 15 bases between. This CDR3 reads CASSIPRDTSAKNIQYF. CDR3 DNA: TGTGCCAGTAGTATTCCCCGGGACACCTCAGCCAAAAACATTCAGTACTTC.

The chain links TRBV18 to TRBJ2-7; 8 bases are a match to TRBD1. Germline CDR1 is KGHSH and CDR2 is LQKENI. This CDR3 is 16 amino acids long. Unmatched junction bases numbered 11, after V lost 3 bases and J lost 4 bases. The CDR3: CASSPRTGLAFYEQYF. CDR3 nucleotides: TGTGCCAGCTCACCTAGGACAGGGCTGGCCTTTTACGAGCAGTACTTC.

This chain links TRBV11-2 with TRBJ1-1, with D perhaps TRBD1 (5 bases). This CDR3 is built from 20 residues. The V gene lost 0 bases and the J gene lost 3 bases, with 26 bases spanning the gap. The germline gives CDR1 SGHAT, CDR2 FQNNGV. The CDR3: CASSLDLGGIESVEDTEAFF. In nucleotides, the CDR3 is TGTGCCAGCAGCTTAGATCTTGGGGGGATCGAAAGTGTTGAGGACACTGAAGCTTTCTTT.

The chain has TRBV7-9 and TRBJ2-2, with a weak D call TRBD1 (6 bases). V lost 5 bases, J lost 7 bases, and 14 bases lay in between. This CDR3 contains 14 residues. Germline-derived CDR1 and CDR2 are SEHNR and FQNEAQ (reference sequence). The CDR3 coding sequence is TGTGCCAGCAGCAGCGCAGGGGATGTCGGGGAGCTGTTTTTT. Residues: CASSSAGDVGELFF.

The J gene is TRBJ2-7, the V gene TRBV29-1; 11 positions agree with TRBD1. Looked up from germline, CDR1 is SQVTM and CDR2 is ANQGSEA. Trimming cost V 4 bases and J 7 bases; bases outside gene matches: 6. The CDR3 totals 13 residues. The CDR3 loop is CSVVGQGAHEQYF. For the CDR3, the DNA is TGCAGCGTTGTAGGACAGGGGGCGCATGAGCAGTACTTC.

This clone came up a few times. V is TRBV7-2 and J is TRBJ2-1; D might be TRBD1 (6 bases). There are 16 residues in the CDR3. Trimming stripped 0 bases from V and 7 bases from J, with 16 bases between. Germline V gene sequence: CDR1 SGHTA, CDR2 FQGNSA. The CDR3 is CASSLAFSGEKNEQFF. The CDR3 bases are TGTGCCAGCAGCTTAGCGTTTTCAGGGGAGAAAAATGAGCAGTTCTTC.

In nucleotides, the CDR3 is TGCGCCAGCAGCCAAGATAGCGGGGGGGTGAATGAGCAGTTCTTC. Its translation is CASSQDSGGVNEQFF. The chain joins TRBV4-3 to TRBJ2-1; 11 nucleotides agree with TRBD2. V gave up 0 bases and J gave up 7 bases; unmatched junction bases: 2. Germline loops: CDR1 LGHNA, CDR2 YSLEER. The CDR3 sequence is 15 residues long.

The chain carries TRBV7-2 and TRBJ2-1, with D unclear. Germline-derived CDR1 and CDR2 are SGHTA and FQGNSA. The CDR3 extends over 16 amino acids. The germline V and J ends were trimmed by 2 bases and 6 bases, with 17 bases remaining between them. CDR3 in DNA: TGTGCCAGCAGCTTATCGGTAGCTAACCCCGTCAATGAGCAGTTCTTC. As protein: CASSLSVANPVNEQFF.